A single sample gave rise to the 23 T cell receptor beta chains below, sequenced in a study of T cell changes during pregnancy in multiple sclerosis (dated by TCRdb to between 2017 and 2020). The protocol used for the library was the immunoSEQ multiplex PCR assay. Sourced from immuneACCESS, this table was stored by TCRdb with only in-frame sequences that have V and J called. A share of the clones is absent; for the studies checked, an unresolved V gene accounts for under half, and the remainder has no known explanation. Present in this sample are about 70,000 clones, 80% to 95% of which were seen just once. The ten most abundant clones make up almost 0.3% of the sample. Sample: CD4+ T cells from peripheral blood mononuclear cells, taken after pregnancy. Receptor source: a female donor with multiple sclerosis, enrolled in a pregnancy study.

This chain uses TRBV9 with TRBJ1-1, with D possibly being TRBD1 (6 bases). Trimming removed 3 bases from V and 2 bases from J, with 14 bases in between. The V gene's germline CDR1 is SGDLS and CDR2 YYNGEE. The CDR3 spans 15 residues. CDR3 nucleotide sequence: TGTGCCAGCAGCGGGGGGGGACAACTTAACACTGAAGCTTTCTTT. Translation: CASSGGGQLNTEAFF.

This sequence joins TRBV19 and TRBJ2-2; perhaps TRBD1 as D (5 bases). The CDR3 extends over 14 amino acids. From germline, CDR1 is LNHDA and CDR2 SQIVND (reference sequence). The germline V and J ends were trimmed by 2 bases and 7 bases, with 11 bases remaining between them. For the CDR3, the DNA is TGTGCCAGTAGTATACAGGGTACGGGCGGGGAGCTGTTTTTT. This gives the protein CASSIQGTGGELFF. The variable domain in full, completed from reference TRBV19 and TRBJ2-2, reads DGGITQSPKYLFRKEGQNVTLSCEQNLNHDAMYWYRQDPGQGLRLIYYSQIVNDFQKGDIAEGYSVSREKKESFPLTVTSAQKNPTAFYLCASSIQGTGGELFFGEGSRLTVL.

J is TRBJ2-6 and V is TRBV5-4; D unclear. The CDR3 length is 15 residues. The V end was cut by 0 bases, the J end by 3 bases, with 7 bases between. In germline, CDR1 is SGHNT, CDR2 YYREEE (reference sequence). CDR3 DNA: TGTGCCAGCAGCTTGGATGCGGATGGGGCCAACGTCCTGACTTTC. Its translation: CASSLDADGANVLTF.

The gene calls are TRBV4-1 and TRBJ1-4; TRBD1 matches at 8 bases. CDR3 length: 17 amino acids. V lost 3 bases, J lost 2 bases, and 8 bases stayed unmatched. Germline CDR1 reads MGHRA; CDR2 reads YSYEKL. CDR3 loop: CASSHMWTGSTNEKLFF. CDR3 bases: TGCGCCAGCAGCCACATGTGGACAGGGTCCACTAATGAAAAACTGTTTTTT.

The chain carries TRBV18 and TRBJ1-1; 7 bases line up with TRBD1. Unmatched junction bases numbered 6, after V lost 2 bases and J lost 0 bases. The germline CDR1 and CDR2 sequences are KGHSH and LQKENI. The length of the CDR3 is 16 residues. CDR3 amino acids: CASSPNTGTVNTEAFF. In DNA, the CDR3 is TGTGCCAGCTCACCAAACACCGGGACAGTGAACACTGAAGCTTTCTTT.

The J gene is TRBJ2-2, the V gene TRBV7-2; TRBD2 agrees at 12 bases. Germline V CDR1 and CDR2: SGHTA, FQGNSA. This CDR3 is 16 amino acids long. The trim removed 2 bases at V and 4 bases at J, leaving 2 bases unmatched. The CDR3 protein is CASSLSSGGVTGELFF. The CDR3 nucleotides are TGTGCCAGCAGCTTATCTAGCGGGGGGGTCACCGGGGAGCTGTTTTTT. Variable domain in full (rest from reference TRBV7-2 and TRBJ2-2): GAGVSQSPSNKVTEKGKDVELRCDPISGHTALYWYRQSLGQGLEFLIYFQGNSAPDKSGLPSDRFSAERTGGSVSTLTIQRTQQEDSAVYLCASSLSSGGVTGELFFGEGSRLTVL.

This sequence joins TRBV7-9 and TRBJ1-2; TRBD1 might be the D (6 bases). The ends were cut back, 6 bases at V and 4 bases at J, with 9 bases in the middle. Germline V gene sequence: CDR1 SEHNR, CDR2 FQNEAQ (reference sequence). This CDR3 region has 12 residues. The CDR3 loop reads CASRGQTYGYTF. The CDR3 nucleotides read TGTGCCAGCAGAGGACAGACCTATGGCTACACCTTC.

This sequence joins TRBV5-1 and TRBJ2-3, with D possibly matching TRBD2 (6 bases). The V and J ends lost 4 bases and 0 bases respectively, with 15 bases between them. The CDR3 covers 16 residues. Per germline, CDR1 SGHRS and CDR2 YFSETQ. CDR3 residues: CASSRFGSLSTDTQYF. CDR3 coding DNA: TGCGCCAGCAGCCGGTTCGGGAGCCTTAGCACAGATACGCAGTATTTT.

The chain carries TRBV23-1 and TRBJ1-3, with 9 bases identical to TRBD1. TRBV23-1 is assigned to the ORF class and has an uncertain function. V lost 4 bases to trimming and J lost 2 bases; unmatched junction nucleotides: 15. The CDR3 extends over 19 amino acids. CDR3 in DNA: TGCGCCAGCAGTCGGCACCTTAGACAGGGGGGACCTCCTGGAAACACCATATATTTT. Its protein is CASSRHLRQGGPPGNTIYF.

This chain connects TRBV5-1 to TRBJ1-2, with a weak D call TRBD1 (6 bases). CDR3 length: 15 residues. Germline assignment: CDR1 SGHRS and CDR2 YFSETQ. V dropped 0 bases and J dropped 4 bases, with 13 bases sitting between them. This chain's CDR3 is CASSLVQGSLYGYTF. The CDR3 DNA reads TGCGCCAGCAGCTTGGTCCAGGGGTCCCTCTATGGCTACACCTTC.

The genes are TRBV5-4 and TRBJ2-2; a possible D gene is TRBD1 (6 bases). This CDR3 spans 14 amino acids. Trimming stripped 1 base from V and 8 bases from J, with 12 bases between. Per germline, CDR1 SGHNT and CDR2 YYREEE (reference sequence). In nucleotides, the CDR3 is TGTGCCAGCAGCTTGAAACAGGGCGGAGGGGAGCTGTTTTTT. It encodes CASSLKQGGGELFF.

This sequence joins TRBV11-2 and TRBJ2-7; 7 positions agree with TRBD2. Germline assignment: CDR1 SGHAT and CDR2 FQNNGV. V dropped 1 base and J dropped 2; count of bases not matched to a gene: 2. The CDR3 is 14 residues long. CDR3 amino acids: CASSLAGLAYEQYF. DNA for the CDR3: TGTGCCAGCAGCTTAGCAGGACTAGCCTACGAGCAGTACTTC. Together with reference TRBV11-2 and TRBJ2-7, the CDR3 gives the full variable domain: EAGVAQSPRYKIIEKRQSVAFWCNPISGHATLYWYQQILGQGPKLLIQFQNNGVVDDSQLPKDRFSAERLKGVDSTLKIQPAKLEDSAVYLCASSLAGLAYEQYFGPGTRLTVT.

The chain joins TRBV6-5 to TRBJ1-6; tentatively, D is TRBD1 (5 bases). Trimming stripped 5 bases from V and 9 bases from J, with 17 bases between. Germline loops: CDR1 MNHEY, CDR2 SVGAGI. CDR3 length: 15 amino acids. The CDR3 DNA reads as TGTGCCAGCAGTGCCAGTGAAGGGGCCTTTTCACCCCTCCACTTT. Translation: CASSASEGAFSPLHF.

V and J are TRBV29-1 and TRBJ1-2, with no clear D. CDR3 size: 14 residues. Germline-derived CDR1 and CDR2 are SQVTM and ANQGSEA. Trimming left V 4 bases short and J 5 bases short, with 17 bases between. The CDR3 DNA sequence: TGCAGCGTTGGGGTGGCAGCGTCGGGTTATGGCTACACCTTC. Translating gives CSVGVAASGYGYTF.

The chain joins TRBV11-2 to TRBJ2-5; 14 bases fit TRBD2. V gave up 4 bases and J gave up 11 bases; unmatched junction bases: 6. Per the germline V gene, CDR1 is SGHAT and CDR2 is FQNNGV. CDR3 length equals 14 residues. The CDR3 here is CASSSGLAGGRQYF. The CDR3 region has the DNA TGTGCCAGCAGCTCCGGACTAGCGGGGGGAAGGCAGTACTTC.

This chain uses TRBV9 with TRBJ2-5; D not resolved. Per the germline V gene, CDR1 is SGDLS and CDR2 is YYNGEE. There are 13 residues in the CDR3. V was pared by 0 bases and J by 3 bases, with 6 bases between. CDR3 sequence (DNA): TGTGCCAGCAGCGTAGGGCCAGAAGAGACCCAGTACTTC. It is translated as CASSVGPEETQYF.

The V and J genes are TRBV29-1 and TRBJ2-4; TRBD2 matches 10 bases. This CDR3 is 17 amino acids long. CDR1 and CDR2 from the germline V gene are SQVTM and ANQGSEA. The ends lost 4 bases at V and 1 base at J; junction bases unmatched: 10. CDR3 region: CSVGKAGGPGAKNIQYF. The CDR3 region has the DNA TGCAGCGTTGGCAAAGCGGGAGGGCCCGGGGCCAAAAACATTCAGTACTTC. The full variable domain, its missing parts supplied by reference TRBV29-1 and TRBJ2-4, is SAVISQKPSRDICQRGTSLTIQCQVDSQVTMMFWYRQQPGQSLTLIATANQGSEATYESGFVIDKFPISRPNLTFSTLTVSNMSPEDSSIYLCSVGKAGGPGAKNIQYFGAGTRLSVL.

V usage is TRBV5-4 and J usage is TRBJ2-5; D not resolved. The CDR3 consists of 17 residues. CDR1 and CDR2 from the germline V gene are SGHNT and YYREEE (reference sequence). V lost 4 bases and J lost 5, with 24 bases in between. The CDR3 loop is CASSLDETVKRWETQYF. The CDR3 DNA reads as TGTGCCAGCAGCCTGGATGAGACTGTTAAACGCTGGGAGACCCAGTACTTC.

The CDR3 reads CASSRDFNEKLFF. CDR3 DNA sequence: TGTGCCAGCTCGCGGGATTTTAATGAAAAACTGTTTTTT. V is TRBV18 and J is TRBJ1-4; D ambiguous. Germline CDR1 KGHSH, CDR2 LQKENI. The CDR3 runs to 13 residues. V gave up 6 bases and J gave up 4 bases, with 9 bases separating them.

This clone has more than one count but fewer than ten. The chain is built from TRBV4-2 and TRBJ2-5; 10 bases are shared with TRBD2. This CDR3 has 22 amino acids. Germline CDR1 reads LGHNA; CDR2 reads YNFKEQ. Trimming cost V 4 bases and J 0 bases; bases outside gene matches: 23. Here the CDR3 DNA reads TGTGCCAGCAGCCGACCTCCCCGGAGTAGAGCGGGGGGGCTTCGGTACCAAGAGACCCAGTACTTC. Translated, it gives CASSRPPRSRAGGLRYQETQYF.

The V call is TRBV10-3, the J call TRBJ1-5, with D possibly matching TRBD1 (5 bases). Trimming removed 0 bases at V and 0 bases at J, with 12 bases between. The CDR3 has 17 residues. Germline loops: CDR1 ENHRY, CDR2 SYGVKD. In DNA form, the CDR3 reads TGTGCCATCAGTGAGTCGTGGCGGGACGGTAGCAATCAGCCCCAGCATTTT. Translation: CAISESWRDGSNQPQHF.

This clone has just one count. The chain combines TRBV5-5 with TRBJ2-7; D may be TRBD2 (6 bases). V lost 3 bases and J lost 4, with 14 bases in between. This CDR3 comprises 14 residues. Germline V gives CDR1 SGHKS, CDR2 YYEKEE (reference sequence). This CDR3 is CASSSAGSLYEQYF. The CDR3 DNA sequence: TGTGCCAGCAGCTCCGCCGGGAGCCTATACGAGCAGTACTTC.

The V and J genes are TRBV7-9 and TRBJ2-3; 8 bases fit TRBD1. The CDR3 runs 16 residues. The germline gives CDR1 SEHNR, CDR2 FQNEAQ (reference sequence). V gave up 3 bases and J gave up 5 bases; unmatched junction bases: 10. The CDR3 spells CASSLRDRSVGDTQYF. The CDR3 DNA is TGTGCCAGCAGCTTGCGGGACAGGAGCGTTGGAGATACGCAGTATTTT. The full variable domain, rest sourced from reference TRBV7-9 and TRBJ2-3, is DTGVSQNPRHKITKRGQNVTFRCDPISEHNRLYWYRQTLGQGPEFLTYFQNEAQLEKSRLLSDRFSAERPKGSFSTLEIQRTEQGDSAMYLCASSLRDRSVGDTQYFGPGTRLTVL.